The next 14 T cell receptor beta chains were all read from a single sample in a study of cytotoxic CD8 clonotypes in ibrutinib-treated CLL. Measured with immunoSEQ multiplex PCR; TCRdb has only the in-frame clones, and not every one. The sample shows about 13,000 clones, under 75% of them seen only once. The input for sequencing was PBMCs, taken before ibrutinib treatment. The receptors shown here come from a human donor with chronic lymphocytic leukemia.

The chain uses TRBV11-1 and TRBJ2-6, with unresolved D. The CDR3 consists of 16 residues. Germline V lookup: CDR1 SGHAT, CDR2 FQDESV (reference sequence). The V and J ends lost 2 bases and 2 bases respectively, with 10 bases between them. CDR3 coding DNA: TGTGCCAGCAGCTTATGGCTGCCAGCTGGGGCCAACGTCCTGACTTTC. Protein sequence: CASSLWLPAGANVLTF.

The rearrangement links TRBV6-5 to TRBJ2-7; D might be TRBD2 (6 bases). The V gene's germline CDR1 is MNHEY and CDR2 SVGAGI. Trimming stripped 6 bases from V and 13 bases from J, with 19 bases between. This CDR3 contains 12 residues. The CDR3 DNA follows: TGTGCCAGCAGGAACCGGGCCGGGGGAAACTACTTC. Its protein product is CASRNRAGGNYF.

This clone has only one observation. This chain connects TRBV28 to TRBJ1-5; unclear D gene. The ends were cut back, 4 bases at V and 2 bases at J, with 9 bases in the middle. Per germline, CDR1 MDHEN and CDR2 SYDVKM. This CDR3 is 14 amino acids long. The CDR3 is CASSSHLGNQPQHF. As DNA, the CDR3 is TGTGCCAGCAGTTCCCATTTGGGCAATCAGCCCCAGCATTTT. Together with reference TRBV28 and TRBJ1-5, the CDR3 gives the full variable domain: DVKVTQSSRYLVKRTGEKVFLECVQDMDHENMFWYRQDPGLGLRLIYFSYDVKMKEKGDIPEGYSVSREKKERFSLILESASTNQTSMYLCASSSHLGNQPQHFGDGTRLSIL.

The table lists this clone with a count of one. V is TRBV13 and J is TRBJ1-3; D not resolved. Trimming shortened V by 0 bases and J by 2 bases, and 5 bases separated the two germline ends. The germline CDR1 and CDR2 sequences are PRHDT and FYEKMQ (reference sequence). The CDR3 sequence is 14 residues long. CDR3: CASSLGSAGNTIYF. In DNA form, the CDR3 reads TGTGCCAGCAGCTTAGGGTCAGCTGGAAACACCATATATTTT.

V gene TRBV5-4 combines with J gene TRBJ2-1; 14 bases match TRBD2. Germline loops: CDR1 SGHNT, CDR2 YYREEE (reference sequence). V lost 0 bases, J lost 10 bases, and 6 bases stayed unmatched. The CDR3 covers 16 residues. CDR3 amino acids: CASSLGGTSGRREQFF. CDR3 in DNA: TGTGCCAGCAGCTTGGGCGGGACTAGCGGGAGAAGAGAGCAGTTCTTC.

V gene TRBV2 combines with J gene TRBJ2-3; D not resolved. Trimming left V 4 bases short and J 6 bases short, with 8 bases between. Per germline, CDR1 SNHLY and CDR2 FYNNEI. The CDR3 totals 12 residues. CDR3 protein: CASSAAADTQYF. The CDR3 DNA follows: TGTGCCAGCAGTGCGGCAGCTGATACGCAGTATTTT.

The V and J genes are TRBV5-6 and TRBJ1-4, with 9 nucleotides matching TRBD1. The V segment lost 4 bases and the J segment 7 bases; nucleotides outside the gene matches: 5. Germline V CDR1 and CDR2: SGHDT, YYEEEE. The CDR3 runs to 14 residues. The CDR3 protein is CASSLQGASEKLFF. DNA of the CDR3: TGTGCCAGCAGCCTACAGGGGGCAAGTGAAAAACTGTTTTTT.

Written as DNA, the CDR3 is TGTGCCAGCAGCTTATGGGGGGGATGGGAGACCCAGTACTTC. It translates to CASSLWGGWETQYF. The V and J genes are TRBV11-2 and TRBJ2-5, with 7 bases fitting TRBD2. V lost 2 bases, J lost 5 bases, and 5 bases stayed unmatched. Per germline, CDR1 SGHAT and CDR2 FQNNGV. This CDR3 has 14 residues.

The chain recombines TRBV7-7 with TRBJ2-7; D is uncertain. The CDR3 consists of 13 residues. Germline V lookup: CDR1 SSHAT, CDR2 FNYEAQ (reference sequence). Trimming stripped 3 bases from V and 2 bases from J, with 8 bases between. The CDR3 sequence is CASSFGVTYEQYF. Written as DNA, the CDR3 is TGTGCCAGCAGCTTTGGGGTAACCTACGAGCAGTACTTC.

J is TRBJ1-4 and V is TRBV7-2; D gene ambiguous. The CDR3 is 19 residues long. V lost 5 bases and J 1 base, leaving 23 bases between the germline ends. Germline V CDR1 and CDR2: SGHTA, FQGNSA. The CDR3 protein is CASSRREGGSLITNEKLFF. CDR3 sequence (DNA): TGTGCCAGCAGCCGCCGGGAGGGAGGTTCCCTCATAACTAATGAAAAACTGTTTTTT.

This chain connects TRBV13 to TRBJ2-1, with 10 bases aligning to TRBD2. The CDR3 consists of 14 residues. The V gene end was trimmed by 5 bases and the J gene end by 7 bases; junction bases not matched to a gene: 5. Germline lookup yields CDR1 PRHDT and CDR2 FYEKMQ (reference sequence). The CDR3 DNA reads TGTGCCAGCAGCCAGCGGGGGGGAGTTAATGAGCAGTTCTTC. Amino acids: CASSQRGGVNEQFF.

The V call is TRBV27, the J call TRBJ1-6, with D perhaps matching TRBD1 (6 bases). Germline lookup yields CDR1 MNHEY and CDR2 SMNVEV (reference sequence). V was shortened by 8 bases and J by 9 bases, with 17 bases between the two germline ends. The CDR3 loop spans 14 amino acids. The CDR3 is CASRPVGGRSPLHF. CDR3 DNA sequence: TGTGCCAGCCGCCCGGTGGGGGGCCGTTCACCCCTCCACTTT.

V is TRBV6-1 and J is TRBJ2-5, with 7 positions matching TRBD2. The CDR3 is made up of 15 amino acids. The germline CDR1 and CDR2 sequences are MNHNS and SASEGT. The V segment lost 7 bases and the J segment 5 bases; nucleotides outside the gene matches: 13. CDR3: CASTLSLGAGETQYF. In DNA, the CDR3 is TGTGCCAGCACTCTATCACTAGGAGCGGGGGAGACCCAGTACTTC.

The chain joins TRBV7-9 to TRBJ2-3, with 10 bases aligning to TRBD2. The CDR3 has 19 residues. Trimming cost V 2 bases and J 1 base; bases outside gene matches: 12. Germline V gives CDR1 SEHNR, CDR2 FQNEAQ (reference sequence). This chain's CDR3 is CASSLRAGGPPGGTDTQYF. CDR3 in DNA: TGTGCCAGCAGCTTACGAGCGGGAGGGCCGCCTGGGGGCACAGATACGCAGTATTTT.